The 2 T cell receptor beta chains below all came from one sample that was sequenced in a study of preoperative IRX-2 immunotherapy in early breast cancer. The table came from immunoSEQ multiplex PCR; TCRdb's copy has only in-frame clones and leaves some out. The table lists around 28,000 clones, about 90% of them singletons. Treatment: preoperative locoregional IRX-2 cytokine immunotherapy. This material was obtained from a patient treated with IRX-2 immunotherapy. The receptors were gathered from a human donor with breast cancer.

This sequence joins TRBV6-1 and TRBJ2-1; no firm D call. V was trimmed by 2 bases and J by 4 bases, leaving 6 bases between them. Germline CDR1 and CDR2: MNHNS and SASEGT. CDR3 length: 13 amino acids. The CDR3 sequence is CASSEPLYNEQFF. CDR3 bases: TGTGCCAGCAGTGAACCCCTGTACAATGAGCAGTTCTTC.

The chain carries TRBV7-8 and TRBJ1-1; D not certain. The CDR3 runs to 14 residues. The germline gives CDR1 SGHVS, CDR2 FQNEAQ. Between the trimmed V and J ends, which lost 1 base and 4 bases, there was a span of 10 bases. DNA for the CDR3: TGTGCCAGCAGCTTAGGCCTTTGGAGCACTGAAGCTTTCTTT. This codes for CASSLGLWSTEAFF.